The 27 T cell receptor beta chains below were found in one sample sequenced in a study of cytomegalovirus exposure and HLA in healthy donors. PCR amplification relied on 60 Vbeta primers (plus 13 Jbeta primers). TCRdb keeps only in-frame clones here, not all; method: immunoSEQ multiplex PCR. The table shows approximately 150,000 clones, with around three quarters occurring only once. Sequencing was carried out using PBMCs. These receptors were collected from a man aged 35 to 55 in good health and CMV-seronegative.

This sequence joins TRBV9 and TRBJ2-3; 8 nucleotides match TRBD2. V shed 0 bases, J shed 6 bases, and the junction held 12 bases outside the gene matches. CDR1 is SGDLS and CDR2 is YYNGEE in the germline V gene. The CDR3 is 17 amino acids. The CDR3 DNA reads as TGTGCCAGCAGCGTAGACGGACTAGCAGCGGGGTGGGATACGCAGTATTTT. Translating it yields CASSVDGLAAGWDTQYF. Combining the CDR3 with reference TRBV9 and TRBJ2-3 gives the whole variable domain DSGVTQTPKHLITATGQRVTLRCSPRSGDLSVYWYQQSLDQGLQFLIQYYNGEERAKGNILERFSAQQFPDLHSELNLSSLELGDSALYFCASSVDGLAAGWDTQYFGPGTRLTVL.

The gene calls are TRBV19 and TRBJ2-1; 9 bases align to TRBD1. The CDR3 is made up of 15 amino acids. Germline CDR1 is LNHDA and CDR2 is SQIVND (reference sequence). The ends lost 6 bases at V and 0 bases at J; junction bases unmatched: 3. The CDR3 sequence is CASRDRGISYNEQFF. The CDR3 DNA is TGTGCCAGTAGGGACAGGGGAATCTCCTACAATGAGCAGTTCTTC.

The chain combines TRBV5-1 with TRBJ1-4, with 8 bases that match TRBD1. V lost 5 bases and J lost 3; bases outside the gene matches: 9. This CDR3 is built from 16 residues. From germline, CDR1 is SGHRS and CDR2 YFSETQ. The chain's CDR3 is CASRTGQASPNEKLFF. The CDR3 DNA reads as TGCGCCAGCAGGACGGGACAGGCTTCTCCTAATGAAAAACTGTTTTTT.

This chain uses TRBV5-1 with TRBJ1-4; D unclear. V dropped 4 bases and J dropped 6 bases, with 13 bases sitting between them. The CDR3 length is 14 residues. Germline-derived CDR1 and CDR2 are SGHRS and YFSETQ. The chain's CDR3 is CASSLRPRDEKLFF. In DNA form, the CDR3 reads TGCGCCAGCAGCCTACGTCCGCGGGATGAAAAACTGTTTTTT.

This chain joins TRBV4-1 and TRBJ1-3; D unresolved. Germline assignment: CDR1 MGHRA and CDR2 YSYEKL. Trimming stripped 0 bases from V and 0 bases from J, with 6 bases between. The CDR3 covers 15 residues. Here the CDR3 reads CASSQDPSSGNTIYF. In DNA form, the CDR3 reads TGCGCCAGCAGCCAAGATCCGAGCTCTGGAAACACCATATATTTT.

This chain uses TRBV10-1 with TRBJ2-1; D call uncertain. The CDR3 is made up of 13 amino acids. Trimming removed 4 bases at V and 5 bases at J, with 9 bases between. Looked up from germline, CDR1 is WNHNN and CDR2 is SYGVQD (reference sequence). CDR3 bases: TGCGCCAGCAGTGTGGCCAGCGACAATGAGCAGTTCTTC. Its protein product is CASSVASDNEQFF.

The chain links TRBV4-1 to TRBJ2-7; a possible D gene is TRBD2 (5 bases). Germline V gene lookup returns CDR1 MGHRA and CDR2 YSYEKL. Trimming pared 0 bases from V and 4 bases from J, leaving 13 bases between. This CDR3 spans 15 amino acids. The CDR3 is CASSQDRGLGYEQYF. DNA of the CDR3: TGCGCCAGCAGCCAAGATCGAGGACTCGGTTACGAGCAGTACTTC.

This chain joins TRBV6-5 and TRBJ1-2; 9 bases align to TRBD1. The trim removed 4 bases at V and 2 bases at J, leaving 5 bases unmatched. The CDR3 is made up of 15 amino acids. Germline V gene lookup returns CDR1 MNHEY and CDR2 SVGAGI. The CDR3: CASSSPGQGNYGYTF. The CDR3 DNA reads as TGTGCCAGCAGTTCTCCGGGACAGGGAAACTATGGCTACACCTTC.

The rearrangement links TRBV6-1 to TRBJ1-1; possible D gene TRBD1, 6 bases. Per the germline V gene, CDR1 is MNHNS and CDR2 is SASEGT. Trimming removed 6 bases at V and 5 bases at J, with 16 bases between. There are 14 residues in the CDR3. The CDR3 is CASRGGTGLTEAFF. For the CDR3, the DNA is TGTGCCAGCAGAGGGGGTACCGGACTTACTGAAGCTTTCTTT.

The chain has TRBV2 and TRBJ2-3; no definite D call. CDR1 is SNHLY and CDR2 is FYNNEI in the germline V gene. V was pared by 6 bases and J by 4 bases, with 11 bases between. The CDR3 sequence is 13 residues long. CDR3 in DNA: TGTGCCAGCAGCCCCACAGCCGCAGATACGCAGTATTTT. This gives the protein CASSPTAADTQYF.

V usage is TRBV6-5 and J usage is TRBJ1-3, with D possibly matching TRBD1 (5 bases). CDR3 length: 16 amino acids. CDR1 and CDR2 (germline): MNHEY, SVGAGI. Trimming cost V 0 bases and J 0 bases, with 9 bases left between them. In DNA, the CDR3 is TGTGCCAGCAGTTACTCGGGAGGGACCTCTGGAAACACCATATATTTT. Amino acid sequence: CASSYSGGTSGNTIYF.

The chain has TRBV7-9 and TRBJ1-1; 7 nucleotides match TRBD1. J gave up 4 bases and V 5 bases, and 10 bases lay outside the gene matches. The germline V gene has CDR1 SEHNR and CDR2 FQNEAQ (reference sequence). The CDR3 runs 15 residues. The CDR3 nucleotides read TGTGCCAGCAGCCGAGGGGGCGGAGGTGCCACTGAAGCTTTCTTT. It encodes CASSRGGGGATEAFF.

J is TRBJ2-3 and V is TRBV5-1, with D unclear. Germline CDR1 is SGHRS and CDR2 is YFSETQ. Trimming stripped 2 bases from V and 6 bases from J, with 7 bases between. The CDR3 is 12 residues long. The CDR3 sequence: CASSFPSDTQYF. In DNA, the CDR3 is TGCGCCAGCAGCTTCCCGTCTGATACGCAGTATTTT.

V usage is TRBV5-1 and J usage is TRBJ2-2; 7 bases match TRBD1. V lost 4 bases to trimming and J lost 2 bases; unmatched junction nucleotides: 8. The V gene's germline CDR1 is SGHRS and CDR2 YFSETQ. The CDR3 is 16 amino acids. DNA of the CDR3: TGCGCCAGCAGCCTACGGACAGGTTCTAACACCGGGGAGCTGTTTTTT. It is translated as CASSLRTGSNTGELFF.

V and J are TRBV18 and TRBJ2-2; 7 bases are shared with TRBD1. The CDR3 consists of 17 residues. Germline V CDR1 and CDR2: KGHSH, LQKENI. J lost 6 bases, V lost 2 bases, and 12 bases had no gene match. CDR3 bases: TGTGCCAGCTCACCAGACAGGGTTGGTCAGATGCCCGGGGAGCTGTTTTTT. Translation: CASSPDRVGQMPGELFF.

V and J are TRBV29-1 and TRBJ2-3; D ambiguous. This CDR3 has 12 residues. Germline lookup yields CDR1 SQVTM and CDR2 ANQGSEA. The V and J ends lost 2 bases and 2 bases respectively, with 5 bases between them. In DNA form, the CDR3 reads TGCAGCGTTGAATATTCCACAGATACGCAGTATTTT. Its translation is CSVEYSTDTQYF.

The rearrangement joins TRBV7-9 to TRBJ1-2, with 9 bases identical to TRBD1. This CDR3 spans 18 amino acids. In germline, CDR1 is SEHNR, CDR2 FQNEAQ (reference sequence). The V and J ends lost 5 bases and 6 bases, in that order; junction bases with no gene match: 19. This CDR3 reads CASSRNSGTGPPRDGYTF. The CDR3 region has the DNA TGTGCCAGCAGCCGGAATTCCGGGACAGGGCCCCCACGTGATGGCTACACCTTC.

The V call is TRBV19, the J call TRBJ2-1; 10 bases are shared with TRBD2. Germline V gene lookup returns CDR1 LNHDA and CDR2 SQIVND (reference sequence). V lost 10 bases, J lost 0 bases, and 6 bases stayed unmatched. This CDR3 is 15 amino acids long. CDR3 loop: CATSAGGSSYNEQFF. The DNA for the CDR3 is TGTGCCACCTCAGCGGGGGGGAGCTCCTACAATGAGCAGTTCTTC. Filled out from reference TRBV19 and TRBJ2-1, the complete variable domain reads DGGITQSPKYLFRKEGQNVTLSCEQNLNHDAMYWYRQDPGQGLRLIYYSQIVNDFQKGDIAEGYSVSREKKESFPLTVTSAQKNPTAFYLCATSAGGSSYNEQFFGPGTRLTVL.

About this clone: One end of the junction is discordant with germline, which a read error may explain. This rearrangement joins TRBV25-1 to TRBJ2-1, with D tentatively TRBD1 (6 bases). Germline V gene sequence: CDR1 MGHDK, CDR2 SYGVNS. CDR3 length: 14 amino acids. The CDR3 DNA follows: TGTGCCCGCAGTGTCTACAGGGACTACAATGAGCAGTTCTTC. Translated, it gives CARSVYRDYNEQFF.

The table lists this clone with a few counts. The V call is TRBV7-2, the J call TRBJ2-1; 12 nucleotides align to TRBD2. The V gene end was trimmed by 6 bases and the J gene end by 5 bases; junction bases not matched to a gene: 5. From germline, CDR1 is SGHTA and CDR2 FQGNSA. CDR3 length: 15 amino acids. The CDR3: CASSYGLAGNNEQFF. CDR3 DNA sequence: TGTGCCAGCAGTTACGGACTAGCGGGGAACAATGAGCAGTTCTTC.

V and J are TRBV4-1 and TRBJ1-1; D gene ambiguous. The CDR3 runs 16 residues. With 0 bases removed from V and 0 bases from J, the gap between germline ends came to 11 bases. Germline V lookup: CDR1 MGHRA, CDR2 YSYEKL. CDR3 DNA: TGCGCCAGCAGCCAAGATTTCTCCACAATGAACACTGAAGCTTTCTTT. This gives the protein CASSQDFSTMNTEAFF.

The chain couples TRBV27 to TRBJ2-2; D unresolved. V lost 5 bases and J lost 2, with 6 bases in between. The CDR3 loop spans 13 amino acids. CDR1 and CDR2 from the germline V gene are MNHEY and SMNVEV (reference sequence). The chain's CDR3 is CASSLTNTGELFF. DNA for the CDR3: TGTGCCAGCAGTCTCACAAACACCGGGGAGCTGTTTTTT.

This chain connects TRBV13 to TRBJ1-1; D may be TRBD1 (6 bases). The CDR3 covers 12 residues. V was clipped by 4 bases and J by 8 bases, with 11 bases between them. CDR1 is PRHDT and CDR2 is FYEKMQ in the germline V gene (reference sequence). The CDR3, as DNA: TGTGCCAGCAGCTCGGGACATTCGGAAGCTTTCTTT. This encodes CASSSGHSEAFF.

The J gene is TRBJ2-7, the V gene TRBV5-1; 9 nucleotides agree with TRBD2. The CDR3 spans 16 residues. Germline trimming cut 2 bases from V and 0 bases from J; bases unmatched to any gene: 6. Germline assignment: CDR1 SGHRS and CDR2 YFSETQ. CDR3: CASSFLTSGNSYEQYF. CDR3 bases: TGCGCCAGCAGCTTCCTGACTAGCGGTAACTCCTACGAGCAGTACTTC.

This clone was seen only once. The chain employs TRBV7-9 and TRBJ2-7; tentatively, D is TRBD2 (5 bases). The germline V and J ends were trimmed by 6 bases and 8 bases, with 20 bases remaining between them. CDR3 length: 14 residues. From germline, CDR1 is SEHNR and CDR2 FQNEAQ (reference sequence). CDR3 loop: CASRDSGLSGKQYF. DNA of the CDR3: TGTGCCAGCAGAGATTCCGGGCTCAGCGGAAAGCAGTACTTC.

V and J are TRBV5-1 and TRBJ2-1, with 8 bases identical to TRBD2. The V gene's germline CDR1 is SGHRS and CDR2 YFSETQ. This CDR3 spans 14 amino acids. V lost 6 bases to trimming and J lost 5 bases; unmatched junction nucleotides: 7. DNA for the CDR3: TGCGCCAGCACCCTTAGCGGGATAAACAATGAGCAGTTCTTC. Translated, it gives CASTLSGINNEQFF.

The chain links TRBV2 to TRBJ1-1; D remains unclear. This CDR3 is built from 11 residues. V lost 8 bases and J lost 4, with 8 bases in between. In germline, CDR1 is SNHLY, CDR2 FYNNEI. Here the CDR3 reads CASGEGTEAFF. As DNA, the CDR3 is TGTGCCAGCGGGGAGGGCACTGAAGCTTTCTTT.